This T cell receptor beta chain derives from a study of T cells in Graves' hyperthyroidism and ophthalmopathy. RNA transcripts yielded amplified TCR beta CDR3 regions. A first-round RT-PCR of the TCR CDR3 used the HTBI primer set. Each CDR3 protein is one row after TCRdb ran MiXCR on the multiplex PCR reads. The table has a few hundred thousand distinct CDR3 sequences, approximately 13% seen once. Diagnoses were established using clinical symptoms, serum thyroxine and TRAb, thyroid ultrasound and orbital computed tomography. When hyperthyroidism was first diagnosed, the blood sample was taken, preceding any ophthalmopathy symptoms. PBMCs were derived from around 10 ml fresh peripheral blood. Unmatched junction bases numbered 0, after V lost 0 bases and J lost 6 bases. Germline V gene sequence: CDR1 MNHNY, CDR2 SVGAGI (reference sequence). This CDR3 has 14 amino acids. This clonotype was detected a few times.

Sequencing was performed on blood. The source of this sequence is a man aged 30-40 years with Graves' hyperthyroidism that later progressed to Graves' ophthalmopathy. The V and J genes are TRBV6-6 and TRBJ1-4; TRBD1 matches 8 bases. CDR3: CASSYSTGDEKLFF. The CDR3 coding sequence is TGTGCCAGCAGTTACTCGACAGGGGATGAAAAACTGTTTTTT.